This T cell receptor (beta chain) was retrieved from a study of cytomegalovirus exposure and HLA in healthy donors. Findings and limits, study-wide: Productive status was seen about 90% or about 30% of the time for most TCR beta V segments in an earlier analysis.

A multiplex PCR was run with 60 Vbeta primers and 13 Jbeta primers. Clones were sequenced by immunoSEQ multiplex PCR, and TCRdb holds only the in-frame ones, with some missing. The sample has fewer than 150,000 clones, roughly three quarters seen once. As concerns this clone: Antigen specificity is unknown.

Trimming cost V 3 bases and J 8 bases, with 20 bases left between them. In germline, CDR1 is SNHLY, CDR2 FYNNEI. The CDR3 spans 16 residues. Sequenced material: PBMCs. The chain is built from TRBV2 and TRBJ2-1; D is perhaps TRBD1 (6 bases). This receptor was obtained from a man aged 18 to 35 in good health and CMV-seronegative. The CDR3 sequence: CASSDSPDRPSDEQFF. The CDR3 DNA reads TGTGCCAGCAGTGATTCTCCCGACAGGCCGAGCGATGAGCAGTTCTTC.